Listed below are T cell receptor beta chains from one sample, sequenced in a study of early T cells in non-severe SARS-CoV-2 infection. One entry per CDR3 protein, called by TCRdb with MiXCR from the 5' RACE reads. The table has approximately 52,000 distinct CDR3 sequences, 8.2% seen once. The sample was whole blood. All receptors derive from an adult who was a healthcare worker with PCR-confirmed SARS-CoV-2 infection or an uninfected control (not recorded which). Both conserved end residues are part of each CDR3. The D gene is left open where the match is weak. Rows may omit the clone size; those that give it use once, few, many or a size class.

j_call | v_call | d_call | clone_size | cdr3_aa | cdr3_nt
TRBJ2-2 | TRBV25-1 | NA | NA | CASSDNTGELFF | TGTGCCAGCAGTGACAACACCGGGGAGCTGTTTTTT
TRBJ2-7 | TRBV18 | TRBD1 | few | CASSLGQGRYEQYF | TGTGCCAGCTCACTGGGACAGGGTCGTTACGAGCAGTACTTC
TRBJ2-1 | TRBV2 | NA | many | CASSEAGGYNEQFF | TGTGCCAGCAGTGAAGCGGGAGGCTACAATGAGCAGTTCTTC
TRBJ2-3 | TRBV5-1 | TRBD2 | few | CASSYSGRVDGTDTQYF | TGCGCCAGCAGCTATAGCGGGAGAGTTGACGGCACAGATACGCAGTATTTT
TRBJ2-7 | TRBV5-1 | NA | few | CASSLDTGNPFEQYF | TGCGCCAGCAGCTTAGACACCGGGAACCCCTTCGAGCAGTACTTC
TRBJ2-7 | TRBV7-6 | NA | NA | CASSSGQGHYEQYF | TGTGCCAGCAGCTCCGGGCAGGGGCACTACGAGCAGTACTTC
TRBJ2-3 | TRBV20-1 | TRBD1 | NA | CSAEGTGVSPDTQYF | TGCAGTGCGGAGGGGACAGGAGTTTCACCAGATACGCAGTATTTT
TRBJ2-5 | TRBV29-1 | NA | NA | CSVSGYQETQYF | TGCAGCGTTTCCGGTTACCAAGAGACCCAGTACTTC
TRBJ1-1 | TRBV11-2 | TRBD1 | few | CASSPRDRALDTEAFF | TGTGCCAGCAGCCCCAGGGACAGGGCCTTAGACACTGAAGCTTTCTTT
TRBJ2-7 | TRBV11-2 | TRBD2 | NA | CASSSPQAIAGGRGEQYF | TGTGCCAGCAGCTCGCCCCAGGCTATAGCGGGAGGGCGGGGGGAGCAGTACTTC
TRBJ2-1 | TRBV20-1 | NA | many | CSAPKSGAAGYREQFF | TGCAGTGCTCCAAAATCGGGGGCAGCGGGATATCGCGAGCAGTTCTTC
TRBJ2-7 | TRBV6-6 | TRBD1 | NA | CASSYLPGGSYEQYF | TGTGCCAGCAGTTATCTCCCAGGGGGATCCTACGAGCAGTACTTC
TRBJ2-2 | TRBV7-9 | NA | NA | CASTAAGELFF | TGTGCCAGCACGGCGGCCGGGGAGCTGTTTTTT
TRBJ2-1 | TRBV7-3 | NA | few | CASSGGRTDEQFF | TGTGCCAGCAGCGGTGGCAGGACCGATGAGCAGTTCTTC
TRBJ1-3 | TRBV6-1 | TRBD1 | NA | CASSESRQGKGNTIYF | TGTGCCAGCAGTGAATCCAGACAGGGGAAGGGAAACACCATATATTTT
TRBJ2-3 | TRBV4-1 | NA | NA | CASSQGQTSTDTQYF | TGCGCCAGCAGCCAAGGGCAGACAAGCACAGATACGCAGTATTTT
TRBJ2-3 | TRBV5-1 | NA | few | CASSFRTGDTQYF | TGCGCCAGCAGCTTCAGGACGGGGGATACGCAGTATTTT
TRBJ2-2 | TRBV11-2 | TRBD2 | few | CASRPWFGTSGVVGTGELFF | TGTGCCAGCAGACCCTGGTTCGGGACTAGCGGGGTAGTGGGCACCGGGGAGCTGTTTTTT
TRBJ1-1 | TRBV29-1 | TRBD1 | few | CSVKPGQGMNTEAFF | TGCAGCGTTAAACCGGGACAGGGAATGAACACTGAAGCTTTCTTT
TRBJ2-2 | TRBV7-9 | NA | many | CASDLGVYPGELFF | TGTGCCAGCGATTTAGGGGTTTACCCCGGGGAGCTGTTTTTT
TRBJ1-3 | TRBV6-1 | NA | NA | CASSNRALGNTIYF | TGTGCCAGCAGTAACCGGGCCCTTGGAAACACCATATATTTT
TRBJ2-5 | TRBV20-1 | NA | many | CSARDVRLPQETQYF | TGCAGTGCTAGAGATGTCAGGCTCCCCCAAGAGACCCAGTACTTC
TRBJ2-1 | TRBV11-3 | TRBD2 | NA | CASSLAGGAYNEQFF | TGTGCCAGCAGCTTAGCGGGGGGAGCCTACAATGAGCAGTTCTTC
TRBJ1-1 | TRBV7-2 | NA | NA | CASSRRQRNTEAFF | TGTGCCAGCAGCCGCCGACAGAGGAACACTGAAGCTTTCTTT
TRBJ2-5 | TRBV29-1 | NA | many | CSVQEGYQETQYF | TGCAGCGTTCAGGAGGGGTACCAAGAGACCCAGTACTTC
TRBJ1-6 | TRBV5-1 | TRBD1 | many | CASSFPDRENSPLHF | TGCGCCAGCAGCTTCCCAGACAGGGAGAATTCACCCCTCCACTTT
TRBJ1-4 | TRBV20-1 | TRBD1 | many | CSARDREGREKLFF | TGCAGTGCAAGGGACAGGGAAGGGCGTGAAAAACTGTTTTTT
TRBJ1-2 | TRBV5-1 | NA | NA | CASSLQPGTGSGYTF | TGCGCCAGCAGCCTTCAACCCGGGACGGGGTCTGGCTACACCTTC